The 20 T cell receptor beta chains below were found in one sample sequenced in a study of Ad26.COV2.S vaccination and SARS-CoV-2 variants. Treatment meaning: approximately 18 received Ad26.COV2.S at low or high dose, single or two shots; a few received placebo; per-sample allocation not given. Specimen acquisition occurred on day 63 following the initial vaccine or placebo injection. Here immunoSEQ multiplex PCR was the method, and the copy in TCRdb shows in-frame clones only, minus some. The sample includes 350,000 to 550,000 clones, nearly 90% of them seen just once. The specimen was peripheral blood, collected in a trial of Ad26.COV2.S vaccine versus placebo. The receptors here all came from a person between 18 and 59 years old who received the Ad26.COV2.S COVID-19 vaccine or a placebo.

V is TRBV7-2 and J is TRBJ2-1; a weak D match, TRBD1 (6 bases). The CDR3 covers 15 residues. Per germline, CDR1 SGHTA and CDR2 FQGNSA. With 2 bases removed from V and 9 bases from J, the gap between germline ends came to 17 bases. The CDR3 sequence: CASSLLQGPLSEQFF. The CDR3, as DNA: TGTGCCAGCAGCTTACTCCAGGGGCCCCTCTCTGAGCAGTTCTTC.

The CDR3 spells CASSSRDRGRIEAFF. CDR3 DNA: TGTGCCAGTAGTAGTCGGGACAGGGGGCGGATTGAAGCTTTCTTT. The chain joins TRBV19 to TRBJ1-1; 12 bases map to TRBD1. Germline-derived CDR1 and CDR2 are LNHDA and SQIVND (reference sequence). The CDR3 length is 15 residues. The V segment lost 4 bases and the J segment 7 bases; nucleotides outside the gene matches: 7.

The chain carries TRBV7-2 and TRBJ1-4; 7 nucleotides agree with TRBD1. The CDR3 is 15 residues long. Unmatched junction bases numbered 9, after V lost 5 bases and J lost 6 bases. Germline V gene data show CDR1 as SGHTA and CDR2 as FQGNSA. The CDR3 is CASSLRTGSDEKLFF. CDR3 DNA: TGTGCCAGCAGCCTTCGGACAGGCTCAGATGAAAAACTGTTTTTT. Full variable domain (rest looked up from reference TRBV7-2 and TRBJ1-4): GAGVSQSPSNKVTEKGKDVELRCDPISGHTALYWYRQSLGQGLEFLIYFQGNSAPDKSGLPSDRFSAERTGGSVSTLTIQRTQQEDSAVYLCASSLRTGSDEKLFFGSGTQLSVL.

The rearrangement uses TRBV5-1 and TRBJ2-6; no definite D call. V was cut by 0 bases and J by 0 bases, with 7 bases left in between. Germline-derived CDR1 and CDR2 are SGHRS and YFSETQ. The CDR3 runs to 16 residues. The CDR3 reads CASSLVLGSGANVLTF. CDR3 DNA sequence: TGCGCCAGCAGCTTGGTATTGGGCTCTGGGGCCAACGTCCTGACTTTC.

The chain carries TRBV7-6 and TRBJ1-4; D remains unclear. CDR3 size: 16 residues. Germline CDR1 and CDR2: SGHVS and FNYEAQ. Trimming shortened V by 5 bases and J by 8 bases, and 21 bases separated the two germline ends. DNA of the CDR3: TGTGCCAGCAGCCCCTTGGAAAGCGGCTTGGGAGAAAAACTGTTTTTT. Its translation is CASSPLESGLGEKLFF. Full variable domain (rest looked up from reference TRBV7-6 and TRBJ1-4): GAGVSQSPRYKVTKRGQDVALRCDPISGHVSLYWYRQALGQGPEFLTYFNYEAQQDKSGLPNDRFSAERPEGSISTLTIQRTEQRDSAMYRCASSPLESGLGEKLFFGSGTQLSVL.

This chain joins TRBV5-1 and TRBJ1-1; TRBD1 matches at 12 bases. After removal of 1 base from V and 7 bases from J, the junction contained 8 bases not matched to a gene. The germline V gene has CDR1 SGHRS and CDR2 YFSETQ. This CDR3 is built from 16 residues. In DNA, the CDR3 is TGCGCCAGCAGCTTGTCCCCGGGACAGGGGGCCAGTGAAGCTTTCTTT. This sequence encodes CASSLSPGQGASEAFF.

The chain is built from TRBV5-6 and TRBJ1-4; weak D call: TRBD1 (6 bases). The CDR3 length is 15 residues. Trimming shortened V by 1 base and J by 7 bases, and 14 bases separated the two germline ends. Germline V gene sequence: CDR1 SGHDT, CDR2 YYEEEE. The CDR3 DNA reads TGTGCCAGCAGCTTGACTACAGGGATAGGTGAAAAACTGTTTTTT. Protein sequence: CASSLTTGIGEKLFF.

The chain is built from TRBV4-1 and TRBJ1-2; no firm D call. CDR3 length equals 15 residues. CDR1 and CDR2 (germline): MGHRA, YSYEKL. Trimming cost V 0 bases and J 1 base, with 9 bases left between them. CDR3 sequence (DNA): TGCGCCAGCAGCCAAGAGTCCCTTTATAACTATGGCTACACCTTC. This gives the protein CASSQESLYNYGYTF.

V and J are TRBV5-5 and TRBJ1-1; no definite D call. This CDR3 has 13 amino acids. Trimming shortened V by 6 bases and J by 1 base, and 10 bases separated the two germline ends. Per germline, CDR1 SGHKS and CDR2 YYEKEE (reference sequence). The CDR3 DNA reads TGTGCCAGCACTCTACCGTGGAACACTGAAGCTTTCTTT. Translating gives CASTLPWNTEAFF. Supplemented by reference TRBV5-5 and TRBJ1-1, the full variable domain reads DAGVTQSPTHLIKTRGQQVTLRCSPISGHKSVSWYQQVLGQGPQFIFQYYEKEERGRGNFPDRFSARQFPNYSSELNVNALLLGDSALYLCASTLPWNTEAFFGQGTRLTVV.

The chain is built from TRBV12-5 and TRBJ1-1; maybe TRBD1 (5 bases). The CDR3 covers 15 residues. Germline V gives CDR1 LGHNT, CDR2 FRNRAP. V lost 3 bases to trimming and J lost 1 base, with 12 bases between them. Written as DNA, the CDR3 is TGTGCTAGTGGTTTAGGGACCGGCCCGAACACTGAAGCTTTCTTT. Residues: CASGLGTGPNTEAFF.

The DNA for the CDR3 is TGTGCCAGCAGTTTACGACGGGACCTGAACACTGAAGCTTTCTTT. Encoded protein: CASSLRRDLNTEAFF. The chain combines TRBV27 with TRBJ1-1, with D tentatively TRBD1 (5 bases). The CDR3 length is 15 residues. The germline V and J ends were trimmed by 2 bases and 0 bases, with 10 bases remaining between them. Germline values: CDR1 MNHEY, CDR2 SMNVEV (reference sequence).

This chain links TRBV7-2 with TRBJ2-3, with 8 nucleotides matching TRBD2. With 2 bases clipped from V and 14 bases from J, the junction kept 6 bases outside the gene matches. From germline, CDR1 is SGHTA and CDR2 FQGNSA. The CDR3 is 12 amino acids. Written as DNA, the CDR3 is TGTGCCAGCAGCTTACTTGGGACTAGGGGGTATTTT. Translated: CASSLLGTRGYF. The full variable domain, rest sourced from reference TRBV7-2 and TRBJ2-3, is GAGVSQSPSNKVTEKGKDVELRCDPISGHTALYWYRQSLGQGLEFLIYFQGNSAPDKSGLPSDRFSAERTGGSVSTLTIQRTQQEDSAVYLCASSLLGTRGYFGPGTRLTVL.

The table lists this clone with a few counts. V is TRBV5-1 and J is TRBJ2-3; the D is unclear. Germline CDR1 reads SGHRS; CDR2 reads YFSETQ. Trimming removed 6 bases at V and 2 bases at J, with 4 bases between. This CDR3 has 11 amino acids. The CDR3 spells CASTDTDTQYF. CDR3 DNA sequence: TGCGCCAGCACCGACACAGATACGCAGTATTTT.

This chain joins TRBV2 and TRBJ2-5, with 8 nucleotides matching TRBD1. The germline gives CDR1 SNHLY, CDR2 FYNNEI. J was trimmed by 1 base and V by 11 bases; bases with no gene match: 3. The CDR3 sequence is 12 residues long. The CDR3 nucleotides are TGTGCCGGAGGACAGGGCCAAGAGACCCAGTACTTC. The encoded protein is CAGGQGQETQYF.

This clone was picked up one time. The gene calls are TRBV9 and TRBJ1-2, with D maybe TRBD1 (5 bases). Germline CDR1 reads SGDLS; CDR2 reads YYNGEE. Trimming took 4 bases from V and 5 from J, leaving 15 bases between them. The CDR3 has 14 amino acids. For the CDR3, the DNA is TGTGCCAGCAGCCCAATAGAGGGACTTTATGGCTACACCTTC. It is translated as CASSPIEGLYGYTF. The full variable domain, completed using reference TRBV9 and TRBJ1-2, is DSGVTQTPKHLITATGQRVTLRCSPRSGDLSVYWYQQSLDQGLQFLIQYYNGEERAKGNILERFSAQQFPDLHSELNLSSLELGDSALYFCASSPIEGLYGYTFGSGTRLTVV.

This chain links TRBV6-5 with TRBJ2-5; 10 bases fit TRBD1. The CDR3 is 16 amino acids. Trimming cost V 0 bases and J 4 bases; bases outside gene matches: 5. Germline CDR1 is MNHEY and CDR2 is SVGAGI. CDR3 in DNA: TGTGCCAGCAGTTACTCGGCCTGGACAGGGGGAGAGACCCAGTACTTC. It codes for CASSYSAWTGGETQYF.

This clone was observed a single time. The chain links TRBV7-7 to TRBJ2-1, with unresolved D. The CDR3 contains 15 residues. Germline CDR1 and CDR2: SSHAT and FNYEAQ (reference sequence). V was shortened by 5 bases and J by 0 bases, with 11 bases between the two germline ends. The CDR3 sequence is CASSPGLPSYNEQFF. For the CDR3, the DNA is TGTGCCAGCAGCCCGGGCCTACCCTCCTACAATGAGCAGTTCTTC.

The V gene is TRBV4-2, the J gene TRBJ2-6, with 8 bases lining up with TRBD2. Germline assignment: CDR1 LGHNA and CDR2 YNFKEQ. This CDR3 contains 17 residues. With V trimmed by 5 bases and J by 0 bases, 6 bases remained unmatched. CDR3 sequence (DNA): TGTGCCAGCAGCTACGGGGGGGGAGGCTCTGGGGCCAACGTCCTGACTTTC. Translation gives CASSYGGGGSGANVLTF.

This clone was counted once. This chain joins TRBV5-4 and TRBJ2-1; TRBD2 might be the D (5 bases). The CDR3 is 15 amino acids. V dropped 5 bases and J dropped 2 bases, with 14 bases sitting between them. The germline gives CDR1 SGHNT, CDR2 YYREEE (reference sequence). CDR3 DNA sequence: TGTGCCAGCAGTTCCGACTACCCTACCTACAATGAGCAGTTCTTC. The encoded protein is CASSSDYPTYNEQFF.

The chain uses TRBV4-2 and TRBJ1-4; D is unclear. V was shortened by 1 base and J by 6 bases, with 6 bases between the two germline ends. Looked up from germline, CDR1 is LGHNA and CDR2 is YNFKEQ. This CDR3 has 13 residues. CDR3 DNA sequence: TGTGCCAGCAGCCAAGGGGATCATGAAAAACTGTTTTTT. Translated, it gives CASSQGDHEKLFF.